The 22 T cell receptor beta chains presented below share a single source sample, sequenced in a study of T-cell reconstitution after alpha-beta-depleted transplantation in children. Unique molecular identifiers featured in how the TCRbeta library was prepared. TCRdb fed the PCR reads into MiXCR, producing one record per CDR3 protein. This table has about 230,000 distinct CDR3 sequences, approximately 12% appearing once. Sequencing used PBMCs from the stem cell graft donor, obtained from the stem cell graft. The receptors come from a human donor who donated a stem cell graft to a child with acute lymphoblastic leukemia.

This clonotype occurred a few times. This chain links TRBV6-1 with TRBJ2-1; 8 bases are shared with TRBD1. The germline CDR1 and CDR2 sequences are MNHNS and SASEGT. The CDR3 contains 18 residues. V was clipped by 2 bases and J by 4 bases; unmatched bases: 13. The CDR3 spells CASSEWFYTGGKYNEQFF. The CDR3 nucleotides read TGTGCCAGCAGTGAATGGTTTTATACAGGGGGAAAATACAATGAGCAGTTCTTC.

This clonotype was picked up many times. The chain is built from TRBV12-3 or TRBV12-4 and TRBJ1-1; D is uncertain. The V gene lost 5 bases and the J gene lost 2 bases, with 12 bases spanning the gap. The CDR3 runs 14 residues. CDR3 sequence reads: CASSRVGFNTEAFF. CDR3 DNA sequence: TGTGCCAGCAGTCGCGTCGGGTTCAACACTGAAGCTTTCTTT.

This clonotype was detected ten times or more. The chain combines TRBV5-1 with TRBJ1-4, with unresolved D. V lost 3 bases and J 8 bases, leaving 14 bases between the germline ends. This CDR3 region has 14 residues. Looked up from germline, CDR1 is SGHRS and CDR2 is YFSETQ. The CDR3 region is CASSSTATGEKLFF. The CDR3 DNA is TGCGCCAGCAGCTCGACTGCCACGGGGGAAAAACTGTTTTTT.

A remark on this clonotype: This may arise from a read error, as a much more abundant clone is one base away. DNA of the CDR3: TGTGCCAGTAGATTGGGCCATGAAGCTTTCTTT. Translated, it gives CASRLGHEAFF. The rearrangement uses TRBV19 and TRBJ1-1, with D uncertain. The CDR3 has 11 residues. Trimming removed 6 bases from V and 7 bases from J, with 9 bases in between. Germline V lookup: CDR1 LNHDA, CDR2 SQIVND (reference sequence).

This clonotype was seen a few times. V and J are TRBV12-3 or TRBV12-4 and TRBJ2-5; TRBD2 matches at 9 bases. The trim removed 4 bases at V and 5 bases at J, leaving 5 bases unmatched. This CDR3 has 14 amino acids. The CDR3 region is CASSYSGSGETQYF. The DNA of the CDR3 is TGTGCCAGCAGTTATAGCGGGAGTGGGGAGACCCAGTACTTC.

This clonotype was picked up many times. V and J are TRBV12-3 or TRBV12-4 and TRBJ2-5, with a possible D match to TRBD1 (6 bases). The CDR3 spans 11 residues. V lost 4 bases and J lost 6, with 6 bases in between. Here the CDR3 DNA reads TGTGCCAGCAGTTGGGGGCAGACCCAGTACTTC. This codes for CASSWGQTQYF.

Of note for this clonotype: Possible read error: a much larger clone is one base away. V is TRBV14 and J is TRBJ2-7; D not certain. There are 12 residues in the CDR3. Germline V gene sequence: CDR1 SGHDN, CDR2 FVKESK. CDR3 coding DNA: TGTGCCAGCCGCCAAGTTTCCTACGAGCAGTACTTC. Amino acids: CASRQVSYEQYF.

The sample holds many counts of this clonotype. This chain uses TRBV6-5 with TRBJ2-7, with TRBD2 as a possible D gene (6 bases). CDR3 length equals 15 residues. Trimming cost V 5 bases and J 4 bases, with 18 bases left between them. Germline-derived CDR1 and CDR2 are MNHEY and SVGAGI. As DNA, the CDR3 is TGTGCCAGCAGTCAACTCGGACTACCTGCATACGAGCAGTACTTC. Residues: CASSQLGLPAYEQYF.

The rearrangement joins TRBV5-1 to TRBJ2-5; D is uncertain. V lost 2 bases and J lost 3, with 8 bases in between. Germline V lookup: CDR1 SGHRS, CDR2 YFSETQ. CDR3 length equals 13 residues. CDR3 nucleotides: TGCGCCAGCAGCTTTTATGAGGAAGAGACCCAGTACTTC. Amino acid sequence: CASSFYEEETQYF.

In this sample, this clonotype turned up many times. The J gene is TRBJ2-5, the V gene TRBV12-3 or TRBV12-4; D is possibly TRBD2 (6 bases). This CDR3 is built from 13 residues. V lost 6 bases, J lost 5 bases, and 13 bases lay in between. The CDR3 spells CASRPGAGETQYF. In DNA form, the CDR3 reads TGTGCCAGCAGGCCCGGGGCGGGGGAGACCCAGTACTTC.

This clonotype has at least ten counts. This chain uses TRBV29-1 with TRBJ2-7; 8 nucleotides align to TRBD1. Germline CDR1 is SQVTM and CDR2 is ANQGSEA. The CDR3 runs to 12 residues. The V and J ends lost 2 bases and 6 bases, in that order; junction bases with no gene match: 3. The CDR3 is CSVETGGGEQYF. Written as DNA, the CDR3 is TGCAGCGTTGAAACAGGGGGAGGCGAGCAGTACTTC.

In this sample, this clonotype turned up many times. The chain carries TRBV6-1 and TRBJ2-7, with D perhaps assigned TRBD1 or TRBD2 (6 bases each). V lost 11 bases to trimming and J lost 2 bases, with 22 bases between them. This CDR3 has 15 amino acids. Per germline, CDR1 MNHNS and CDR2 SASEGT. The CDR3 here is CAVPGAGRLPYEQYF. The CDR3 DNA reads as TGTGCCGTCCCGGGGGCAGGTCGCCTTCCCTACGAGCAGTACTTC.

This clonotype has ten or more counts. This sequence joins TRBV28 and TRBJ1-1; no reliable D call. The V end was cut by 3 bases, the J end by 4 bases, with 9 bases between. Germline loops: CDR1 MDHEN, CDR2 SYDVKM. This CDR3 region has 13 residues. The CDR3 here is CASSLPGITEAFF. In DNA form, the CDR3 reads TGTGCCAGCAGTTTGCCCGGGATCACTGAAGCTTTCTTT.

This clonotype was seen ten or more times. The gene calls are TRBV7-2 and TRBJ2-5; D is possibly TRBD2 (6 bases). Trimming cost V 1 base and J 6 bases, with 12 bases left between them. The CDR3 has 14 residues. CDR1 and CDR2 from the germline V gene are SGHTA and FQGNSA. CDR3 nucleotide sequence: TGTGCCAGCAGCTTAGGGGCTAGCGAAAAGACCCAGTACTTC. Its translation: CASSLGASEKTQYF.

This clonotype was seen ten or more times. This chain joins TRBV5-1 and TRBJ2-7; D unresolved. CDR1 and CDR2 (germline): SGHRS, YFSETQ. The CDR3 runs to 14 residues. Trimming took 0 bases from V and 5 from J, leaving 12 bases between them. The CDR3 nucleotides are TGCGCCAGCAGCTTGGAGGCGCCTGGGGACGAGCAGTACTTC. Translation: CASSLEAPGDEQYF.

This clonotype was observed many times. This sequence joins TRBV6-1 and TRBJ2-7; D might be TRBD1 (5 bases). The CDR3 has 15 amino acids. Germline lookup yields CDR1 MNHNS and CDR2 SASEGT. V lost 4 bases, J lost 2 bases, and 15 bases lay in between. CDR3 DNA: TGTGCCAGCAGTGGAACAGGTCCTGCTACCTACGAGCAGTACTTC. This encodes CASSGTGPATYEQYF.

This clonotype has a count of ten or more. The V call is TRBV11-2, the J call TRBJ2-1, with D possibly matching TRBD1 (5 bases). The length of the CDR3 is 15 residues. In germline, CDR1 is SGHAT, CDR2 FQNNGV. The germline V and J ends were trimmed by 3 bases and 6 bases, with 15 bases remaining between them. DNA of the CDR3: TGTGCCAGCAGCTTTATTAGTGGGGCCCCCAATGAGCAGTTCTTC. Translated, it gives CASSFISGAPNEQFF.

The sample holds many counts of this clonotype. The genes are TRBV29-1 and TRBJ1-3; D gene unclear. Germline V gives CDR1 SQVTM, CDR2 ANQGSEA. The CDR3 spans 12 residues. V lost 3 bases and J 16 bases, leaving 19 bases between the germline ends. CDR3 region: CSVEGWERVGYF. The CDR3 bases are TGCAGCGTTGAGGGGTGGGAGCGTGTGGGCTATTTT.

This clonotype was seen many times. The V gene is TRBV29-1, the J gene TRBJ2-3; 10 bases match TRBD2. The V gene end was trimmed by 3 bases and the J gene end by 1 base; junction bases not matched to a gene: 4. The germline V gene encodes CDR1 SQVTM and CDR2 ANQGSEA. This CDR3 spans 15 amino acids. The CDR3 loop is CSVEGGTSGTDTQYF. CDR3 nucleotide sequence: TGCAGCGTTGAGGGCGGGACTAGCGGCACAGATACGCAGTATTTT.

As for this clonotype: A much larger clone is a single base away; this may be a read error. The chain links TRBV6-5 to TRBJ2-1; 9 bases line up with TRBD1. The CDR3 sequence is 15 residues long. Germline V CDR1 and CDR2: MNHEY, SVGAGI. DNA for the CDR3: TGTGCCAGAAGTTACGCGGGACAGGGCGGCGATGAGCAGTTCTTC. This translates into CARSYAGQGGDEQFF.

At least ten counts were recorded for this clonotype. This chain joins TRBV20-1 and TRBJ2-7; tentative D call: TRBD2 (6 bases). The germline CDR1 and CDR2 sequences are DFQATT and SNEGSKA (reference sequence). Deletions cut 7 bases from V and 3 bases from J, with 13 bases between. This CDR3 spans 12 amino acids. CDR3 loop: CSERGGDYEQYF. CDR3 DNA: TGCAGTGAGAGGGGAGGCGACTACGAGCAGTACTTC.

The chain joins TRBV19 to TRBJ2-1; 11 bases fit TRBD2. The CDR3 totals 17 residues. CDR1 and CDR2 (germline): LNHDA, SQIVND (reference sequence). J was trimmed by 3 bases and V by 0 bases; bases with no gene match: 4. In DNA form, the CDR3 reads TGTGCCAGTAGTATAGAAACTAGCGGGGGATTCTACAATGAGCAGTTCTTC. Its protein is CASSIETSGGFYNEQFF.